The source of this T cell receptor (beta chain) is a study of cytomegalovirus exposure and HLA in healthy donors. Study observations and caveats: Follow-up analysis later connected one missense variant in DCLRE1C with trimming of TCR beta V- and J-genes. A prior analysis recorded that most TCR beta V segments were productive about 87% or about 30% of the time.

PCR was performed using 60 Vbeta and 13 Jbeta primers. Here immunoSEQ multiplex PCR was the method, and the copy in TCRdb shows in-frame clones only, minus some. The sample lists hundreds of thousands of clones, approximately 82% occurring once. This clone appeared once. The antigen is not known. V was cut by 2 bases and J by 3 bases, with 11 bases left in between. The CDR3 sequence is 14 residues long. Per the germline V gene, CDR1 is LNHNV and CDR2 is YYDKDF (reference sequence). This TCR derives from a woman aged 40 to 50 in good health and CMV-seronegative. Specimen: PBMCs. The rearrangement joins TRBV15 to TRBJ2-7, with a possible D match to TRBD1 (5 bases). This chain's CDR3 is CATSRQGYLYEQYF. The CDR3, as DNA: TGTGCCACCAGCAGACAGGGTTATCTCTACGAGCAGTACTTC.